This T cell receptor beta chain was observed in a study of neurological immune-mediated disorders. The study, taken as a whole, reports: Because no CDR3 amino acid sequences were shared across subjects by expanded clones, private repertoires were suggested in all groups. Multiple sclerosis patients had less TCR clonal expansion than even healthy controls, unlike HTLV-1-associated myelopathy.

This clonotype has at least ten counts. Its antigen remains unidentified. The time point here: longitudinal time-point 2. Trimming removed 0 bases from V and 2 bases from J, with 9 bases in between. The CDR3 consists of 14 residues. Looked up from germline, CDR1 is SGHRS and CDR2 is YFSETQ. Over 190 million TCR-beta sequences from 15-18 subjects were obtained in each sequencing run. TCRdb itself ran the 5' RACE reads through MiXCR, one entry per CDR3 protein. The sample holds about 80,000 distinct CDR3 sequences; approximately 5.8% are singletons and the top ten take roughly 7.9%. The receptor was derived from a woman aged 55-75 years with multiple sclerosis. The chain employs TRBV5-1 and TRBJ2-7; D is undetermined. Sequenced: PBMCs. The CDR3 loop is CASSLARLTYEQYF. The CDR3, as DNA: TGCGCCAGCAGCTTGGCGCGGCTTACCTACGAGCAGTACTTC.